Listed below are T cell receptor beta chains from one sample, sequenced in a study of blood T cell repertoires in COVID-19. TCRdb's copy holds only in-frame clones and misses some; the assay was immunoSEQ multiplex PCR. The sample comprises 50,000 to 65,000 clones, about 90% of which are singletons, and roughly 15% rests with the top ten. The sample comprised peripheral blood. The receptor set was obtained from a human donor in a cohort sampled during active COVID-19. CDR3s include the opening cysteine and the closing phenylalanine or tryptophan. The D gene is left open where the match is weak.

cdr3_aa	j_call	v_call	d_call
CASTGTALTNTEAFF	TRBJ1-1	TRBV2	TRBD1
CARSLEGAGRTEAFF	TRBJ1-1	TRBV5-3	TRBD1
CASSTGLAGAYEQYF	TRBJ2-7	TRBV27	TRBD2
CASRLRSSGANVLTF	TRBJ2-6	TRBV28	NA
CASSRQQAVAYEQYF	TRBJ2-7	TRBV10-2	NA
CASTQGTEAFF	TRBJ1-1	TRBV12-3/TRBV12-4	TRBD1
CASSPEPRREAFF	TRBJ1-1	TRBV27	NA
CASSLSRTGRNTEAFF	TRBJ1-1	TRBV3-1/TRBV3-2	TRBD1
CASSWGQGLNEQYF	TRBJ2-7	TRBV5-8	TRBD1
CASSVAQGRAHEQYF	TRBJ2-7	TRBV5-1	NA
CASSSRDNNSPLHF	TRBJ1-6	TRBV7-8	NA
CASSPYGTGRYEQYF	TRBJ2-7	TRBV5-1	TRBD1
CASSGLTGGVGNTIYF	TRBJ1-3	TRBV9	NA
CAWSRTSGSYEQYF	TRBJ2-7	TRBV30	TRBD2
CASSASGSNQPQHF	TRBJ1-5	TRBV19	NA
CASSLAWGGGSTHNEQFF	TRBJ2-1	TRBV5-1	TRBD2
CASRTAGGPPSYNEQFF	TRBJ2-1	TRBV28	TRBD2
CASSYLKETQYF	TRBJ2-5	TRBV18	NA
CASSLRRGGDEQYF	TRBJ2-7	TRBV7-9	NA
CATSGRGNTGELFF	TRBJ2-2	TRBV5-1	NA
CASSLMDRGHQPQHF	TRBJ1-5	TRBV5-6	TRBD1
CASRGGASTDTQYF	TRBJ2-3	TRBV11-2	NA
CASREGLAGSTDTQYF	TRBJ2-3	TRBV7-9	TRBD2
CASSSDGNQPQHF	TRBJ1-5	TRBV13	NA
CASSFRAGTAYEQYF	TRBJ2-7	TRBV27	TRBD1
CASSPGTSGNNEQFF	TRBJ2-1	TRBV27	TRBD2
CATAPWFGAGGELFF	TRBJ2-2	TRBV6-5	TRBD2
CASSLQGRGRYGELFF	TRBJ2-2	TRBV5-4	TRBD1
CASSLKTGRETQYF	TRBJ2-5	TRBV5-4	NA
CASSKDRGNTGELFF	TRBJ2-2	TRBV6-5	NA
CASSGGIGEKLFF	TRBJ1-4	TRBV7-9	NA
CASSQSVPTPNSPLHF	TRBJ1-6	TRBV7-9	NA
CASSFLAGSYNEQFF	TRBJ2-1	TRBV5-1	TRBD2
CASSDTSSPGEQFF	TRBJ2-1	TRBV9	NA
CASSPRIMGSYEQYF	TRBJ2-7	TRBV19	NA
CASIKSGTGAIKSMRTQYF	TRBJ2-5	TRBV27	TRBD1
CASSLGQEFSGNTIYF	TRBJ1-3	TRBV5-1	NA
CASSLRTGGRFETQYF	TRBJ2-5	TRBV11-3	TRBD1
CSVDLRGTGELFF	TRBJ2-2	TRBV29-1	NA
CASSTTGTVNYGYTF	TRBJ1-2	TRBV19	TRBD1
CASSPPGFNAYEQYF	TRBJ2-7	TRBV3-1/TRBV3-2	NA
CASSVAQGASETQYF	TRBJ2-5	TRBV9	TRBD1
CASILKTGNQPQHF	TRBJ1-5	TRBV21-1	NA
CASRTSSGSYNEQFF	TRBJ2-1	TRBV27	TRBD2
CASSGIGGHSTF	TRBJ1-2	TRBV2	NA
CATSDSGQPDSPLHF	TRBJ1-6	TRBV24-1	NA
CASSQTGNTIYF	TRBJ1-3	TRBV12-3/TRBV12-4	NA
CASSQGLAGGQETQYF	TRBJ2-5	TRBV7-3	TRBD2
CSASAFGRYTF	TRBJ1-2	TRBV20-1	NA
CASSPGQGGFGSPLHF	TRBJ1-6	TRBV28	TRBD1
CASSPTQGNTEAFF	TRBJ1-1	TRBV28	NA
CASSQAWDEQFF	TRBJ2-1	TRBV9	NA
CASSTTSGSYEQYF	TRBJ2-7	TRBV6-5	TRBD2
CASSPGREGPLAKNIQYF	TRBJ2-4	TRBV9	TRBD2
CASSRDRSYEQYF	TRBJ2-7	TRBV6-1	TRBD1
CASSFRQGAEKLFF	TRBJ1-4	TRBV21-1	NA
CATSSRAGPSVEQYF	TRBJ2-7	TRBV15	NA
CASSPSQASLNEQYF	TRBJ2-7	TRBV4-2	NA